This T cell receptor beta chain was retrieved from a study of cytomegalovirus exposure and HLA in healthy donors. Findings and caveats of the study: It was approximately 150 TCR beta chains that were listed as cytomegalovirus-associated. Solely CMV serostatus was available to characterize immune exposure.

Concerning this clone: What it binds is unknown.

PCR employed 60 Vbeta and 13 Jbeta primers. Study processing details: About 10 million shared chains were among 65 million to 85 million unique TCR beta chains counted in a later analysis. Using immunoSEQ multiplex PCR, the repertoire was profiled, and TCRdb retains in-frame clones only, with some absent. Clonal size and the V and J genes are those of that table, whereas D and trimming came from the DNA. The sample consists of fewer than 250,000 clones, roughly 80% of them appearing once. The CDR3 is made up of 13 amino acids. V shed 5 bases and J shed 3 bases, with 10 bases lying between them. CDR1 and CDR2 (germline): SEHNR, FQNEAQ (reference sequence).

The chain is built from TRBV7-9 and TRBJ1-2; D perhaps matches TRBD1 (6 bases). The sequence was obtained from a woman under 30 in good health and CMV-seronegative. The sequenced sample was PBMCs. Written as DNA, the CDR3 is TGTGCCAGCAGCCCGGACAGCTACTATGGCTACACCTTC. As protein: CASSPDSYYGYTF.